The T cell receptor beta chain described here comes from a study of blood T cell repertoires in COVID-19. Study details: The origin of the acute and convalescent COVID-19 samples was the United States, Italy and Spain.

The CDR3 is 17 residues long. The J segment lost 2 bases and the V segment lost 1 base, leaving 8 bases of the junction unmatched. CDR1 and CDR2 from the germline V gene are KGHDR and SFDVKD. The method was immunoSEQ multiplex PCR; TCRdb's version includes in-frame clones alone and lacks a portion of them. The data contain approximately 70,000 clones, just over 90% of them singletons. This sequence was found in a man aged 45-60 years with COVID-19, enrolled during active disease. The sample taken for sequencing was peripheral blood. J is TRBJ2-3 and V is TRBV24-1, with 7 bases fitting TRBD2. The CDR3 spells CATSDFGGSTHTDTQYF. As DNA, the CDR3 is TGTGCCACCAGTGATTTCGGCGGGAGTACCCACACAGATACGCAGTATTTT.